These T cell receptor beta chains were read from a single sample in a study of shared clonotypes between healthy human individuals. Sequencing was performed with immunoSEQ multiplex PCR; in TCRdb, only in-frame clones are kept and a portion is missing. The repertoire holds over a million clones, with around 97% as singletons. Sequencing was performed on naive CD4+ T cells sorted from blood. Receptors were obtained from a man aged 30 to 45 in good health. CDR3s include the opening cysteine and the closing phenylalanine or tryptophan. The order of the fields is clone size, D gene, J gene, V gene, CDR3 DNA, CDR3 protein. The D gene is left open where the match is weak. Size tells how often a clone was seen (once, few, many) or the class of an expanded clone, and some rows leave it out.

- TRBD1 TRBJ2-2 TRBV2 TGTGCCAGCAGTTACAGACAGGGGTTTACCGGGGAGCTGTTTTTT CASSYRQGFTGELFF
- TRBD2 TRBJ2-1 TRBV30 TGTGCCTGGAGCCCCGCGTGGCTAGCGGGAGGTCGGAATGAGCAGTTCTTC CAWSPAWLAGGRNEQFF
once TRBD2 TRBJ2-7 TRBV7-3 TGTGCCAGCAGCTTAATCGCTAGCGGGTCCTACGAGCAGTACTTC CASSLIASGSYEQYF
- - TRBJ2-1 TRBV4-2 TGTGCCAGCAGCCAGGAAGGGGGCGGGGGGCATGAGCAGTTCTTC CASSQEGGGGHEQFF
- - TRBJ2-7 TRBV28 TGTGCCAGCAGCCTCGACCCGGTCGCCGCCCAGTACTTC CASSLDPVAAQYF
- - TRBJ2-1 TRBV19 TGTGCCAGTAGTATTAAGCCCAACAATGAGCAGTTCTTC CASSIKPNNEQFF
- TRBD2 TRBJ2-1 TRBV9 TGTGCCAGCAGCGGCGGGACTAGCGGGAGTCTGAATGAGCAGTTCTTC CASSGGTSGSLNEQFF
- - TRBJ2-7 TRBV2 TGTGCCGGGGGAGGAATCTACGAGCAGTACTTC CAGGGIYEQYF
few TRBD1 TRBJ1-5 TRBV28 TGTGCCAGCAGTTTATGGACCGGACAGGGGGTTCAGCCCCAGCATTTT CASSLWTGQGVQPQHF
- - TRBJ2-1 TRBV5-1 TGCGCCAGCAGCAAAATCGGGGGGCCAAATGAGCAGTTCTTC CASSKIGGPNEQFF
- TRBD2 TRBJ2-7 TRBV2 TGTGCCAGCAGTCGTACTAGCGGAACCTACGAGCAGTACTTC CASSRTSGTYEQYF
- TRBD2 TRBJ2-5 TRBV5-1 TGCGCCAGCAGCTTGGGACTAGCGGGAGGCGAGCGAACCCAGTACTTC CASSLGLAGGERTQYF
- - TRBJ2-3 TRBV19 TGTGCCAGTAGTATATGGATTGGGGGCACAGATACGCAGTATTTT CASSIWIGGTDTQYF
- - TRBJ1-1 TRBV5-1 TGCGCCAGCAGCCTCGGGGTCGACACTGAAGCTTTCTTT CASSLGVDTEAFF
- - TRBJ2-7 TRBV5-1 TGCGCCAGCAGCCCTCACCAGGGCTTTTCCTACGAGCAGTACTTC CASSPHQGFSYEQYF
- TRBD2 TRBJ2-5 TRBV6-6 TGTGCAACAGCGGGAGTGTTGGAGACCCAGTACTTC CATAGVLETQYF
- TRBD1 TRBJ2-3 TRBV6-5 TGTGCCAGCAGTTGGGGACAGGGAGATACGCAGTATTTT CASSWGQGDTQYF
- - TRBJ2-7 TRBV27 TGTGCCAGCAGTATACCCACAGGGTTGGACGAGCAGTACTTC CASSIPTGLDEQYF